This passage covers 27 T cell receptor beta chains from one sample sequenced in a study of Ad26.COV2.S vaccination and SARS-CoV-2 variants. Clones were read by immunoSEQ multiplex PCR, and TCRdb kept only the in-frame ones, dropping some. The sample holds about 400,000 clones; 83% are singletons and the top ten take more than 7%. Treatment defined: 15 to 20 received Ad26.COV2.S at low or high dose, single or two shots; roughly five received placebo; per-sample allocation not given. The investigators took samples on day 63 after the first vaccine or placebo injection. The starting material was peripheral blood, obtained in a trial of Ad26.COV2.S vaccine versus placebo. These receptors came from a person between 18 and 65 years old who received the Ad26.COV2.S COVID-19 vaccine or a placebo.

The V and J genes are TRBV5-5 and TRBJ2-3; D remains ambiguous. Trimming cost V 3 bases and J 2 bases, with 16 bases left between them. The CDR3 has 16 amino acids. Germline V gene data show CDR1 as SGHKS and CDR2 as YYEKEE (reference sequence). The CDR3 sequence: CASSWGRGRSTDTQYF. CDR3 coding DNA: TGTGCCAGCAGCTGGGGAAGAGGACGGTCCACAGATACGCAGTATTTT.

The chain links TRBV5-1 to TRBJ1-1; 10 bases align to TRBD1. Unmatched junction bases numbered 5, after V lost 2 bases and J lost 4 bases. CDR1 is SGHRS and CDR2 is YFSETQ in the germline V gene. The CDR3 is 15 residues long. The CDR3 protein is CASSFGTGVSTEAFF. The CDR3 nucleotides are TGCGCCAGCAGCTTTGGGACAGGGGTTTCCACTGAAGCTTTCTTT.

The chain recombines TRBV5-5 with TRBJ2-5; TRBD2 matches at 7 bases. Germline V gives CDR1 SGHKS, CDR2 YYEKEE (reference sequence). This CDR3 is 15 amino acids long. Trimming removed 0 bases from V and 5 bases from J; junction bases left unmatched: 7. The CDR3 loop reads CASSLGVGGPETQYF. CDR3 in DNA: TGTGCCAGCAGCTTGGGGGTGGGAGGGCCGGAGACCCAGTACTTC.

The chain employs TRBV2 and TRBJ2-5; D tentatively reads TRBD1 or TRBD2 (5 bases each). This CDR3 contains 13 residues. Between the trimmed V and J ends, which lost 3 bases and 7 bases, there was a span of 12 bases. The V gene's germline CDR1 is SNHLY and CDR2 FYNNEI. CDR3 amino acids: CASSERGHGTQYF. The CDR3, as DNA: TGTGCCAGCAGTGAGAGGGGTCACGGGACCCAGTACTTC. Drawing the rest from reference TRBV2 and TRBJ2-5, the complete variable domain is EPEVTQTPSHQVTQMGQEVILRCVPISNHLYFYWYRQILGQKVEFLVSFYNNEISEKSEIFDDQFSVERPDGSNFTLKIRSTKLEDSAMYFCASSERGHGTQYFGPGTRLLVL.

The gene calls are TRBV4-2 and TRBJ1-6; weak D call: TRBD1 (6 bases). The CDR3 length is 17 residues. The V end lost 1 base, the J end lost 2 bases, and 12 bases lay between the germline ends. The V gene's germline CDR1 is LGHNA and CDR2 YNFKEQ. CDR3 sequence: CASSQVDGGAYNSPLHF. CDR3 nucleotide sequence: TGTGCCAGCAGCCAAGTGGACGGGGGCGCCTATAATTCACCCCTCCACTTT.

A remark on this clone: The same CDR3 is also encoded by other DNA sequences in this sample. The V gene is TRBV5-1, the J gene TRBJ1-1; 8 nucleotides line up with TRBD1. Germline loops: CDR1 SGHRS, CDR2 YFSETQ. V shed 4 bases, J shed 5 bases, and the junction held 7 bases outside the gene matches. This CDR3 has 14 amino acids. The CDR3 sequence is CASSLGQGGTEAFF. CDR3 sequence (DNA): TGCGCCAGCAGCCTAGGACAGGGTGGGACTGAAGCTTTCTTT.

The chain is built from TRBV7-2 and TRBJ2-1, with D possibly being TRBD2 (5 bases). Germline lookup yields CDR1 SGHTA and CDR2 FQGNSA. The CDR3 loop spans 13 amino acids. The V end was cut by 1 base, the J end by 12 bases, with 13 bases between. The CDR3 DNA reads TGTGCCAGCAGCTTAGGGGCTAGCCGGGGGCAGTTCTTC. As protein: CASSLGASRGQFF.

This chain joins TRBV15 and TRBJ1-4, with TRBD1 identical over 8 bases. The germline V gene encodes CDR1 LNHNV and CDR2 YYDKDF (reference sequence). After removal of 0 bases from V and 7 bases from J, the junction contained 4 bases not matched to a gene. CDR3 length equals 15 residues. CDR3 in DNA: TGTGCCACCAGCAGAGATTTCCAGGGGGCTGAAAAACTGTTTTTT. Its translation is CATSRDFQGAEKLFF.

The rearrangement uses TRBV2 and TRBJ1-1; D is undetermined. The CDR3 is 10 amino acids. Per the germline V gene, CDR1 is SNHLY and CDR2 is FYNNEI. The V end lost 6 bases, the J end lost 11 bases, and 10 bases lay between the germline ends. The CDR3 here is CASRSKMAFF. The DNA for the CDR3 is TGTGCCAGCAGATCAAAGATGGCTTTCTTT.

The chain employs TRBV9 and TRBJ1-1; D unclear. V lost 0 bases and J 1 base, leaving 10 bases between the germline ends. From germline, CDR1 is SGDLS and CDR2 YYNGEE. The CDR3 loop spans 15 amino acids. The CDR3 DNA reads as TGTGCCAGCAGCGTAGCCCTGGACCCGAACACTGAAGCTTTCTTT. Translation: CASSVALDPNTEAFF.

The chain links TRBV27 to TRBJ2-1, with D possibly matching TRBD2 (6 bases). V lost 3 bases and J lost 7, with 10 bases in between. The CDR3 totals 13 residues. Germline V gene sequence: CDR1 MNHEY, CDR2 SMNVEV (reference sequence). CDR3 in DNA: TGTGCCAGCAGTTTCGGAGGAGGGAATGAGCAGTTCTTC. This translates into CASSFGGGNEQFF.

In DNA form, the CDR3 reads TGTGCCAGCAGCCAAGGCCTAGGCCCCCACGAGCAGTACTTC. Translating gives CASSQGLGPHEQYF. V is TRBV3-1 (or the pseudogene TRBV3-2) and J is TRBJ2-7, with D unresolved. The CDR3 spans 14 residues. Germline V CDR1 and CDR2: LGHDT, YNNKEL (reference sequence). V dropped 1 base and J dropped 5 bases, with 12 bases sitting between them.

The chain recombines TRBV5-1 with TRBJ1-1; D gene uncertain. V shed 4 bases and J shed 6 bases, with 13 bases lying between them. Germline V gene sequence: CDR1 SGHRS, CDR2 YFSETQ. The CDR3 extends over 13 amino acids. CDR3 in DNA: TGCGCCAGCAGCACGTGGGCGGAGGCTGAAGCTTTCTTT. Protein: CASSTWAEAEAFF.

The chain links TRBV25-1 to TRBJ2-5; D might be TRBD1 (5 bases). This CDR3 has 14 residues. Between the trimmed V and J ends, which lost 4 bases and 2 bases, there was a span of 11 bases. Germline V CDR1 and CDR2: MGHDK, SYGVNS. The CDR3 bases are TGTGCCAGCAGTGTAGCAGGGCTTCAAGAGACCCAGTACTTC. Translating gives CASSVAGLQETQYF.

V gene TRBV2 combines with J gene TRBJ2-1; the match to TRBD1 covers 8 bases. Trimming removed 7 bases from V and 7 bases from J; junction bases left unmatched: 12. Germline V lookup: CDR1 SNHLY, CDR2 FYNNEI. This CDR3 region has 15 residues. The CDR3 nucleotides read TGTGCCAGCATATCGGGGCAGGGGGCTCTAAATGAGCAGTTCTTC. It encodes CASISGQGALNEQFF. The full variable domain, in which reference TRBV2 and TRBJ2-1 provide the parts outside the CDR3, is EPEVTQTPSHQVTQMGQEVILRCVPISNHLYFYWYRQILGQKVEFLVSFYNNEISEKSEIFDDQFSVERPDGSNFTLKIRSTKLEDSAMYFCASISGQGALNEQFFGPGTRLTVL.

V is TRBV7-6 and J is TRBJ2-2; D is uncertain. Germline CDR1 SGHVS, CDR2 FNYEAQ. CDR3 length equals 16 residues. The germline V and J ends were trimmed by 1 base and 0 bases, with 9 bases remaining between them. The CDR3 DNA sequence: TGTGCCAGCAGCTTAGTCTCCGGCCCGAACACCGGGGAGCTGTTTTTT. This codes for CASSLVSGPNTGELFF.

V gene TRBV3-1 (or the pseudogene TRBV3-2) combines with J gene TRBJ2-1; D is possibly TRBD2 (6 bases). The CDR3 sequence is 17 residues long. The V gene lost 0 bases and the J gene lost 0 bases, with 12 bases spanning the gap. Per germline, CDR1 LGHDT and CDR2 YNNKEL (reference sequence). This chain's CDR3 is CASSQDRWGVSYNEQFF. The DNA for the CDR3 is TGTGCCAGCAGCCAAGATAGGTGGGGGGTCTCCTACAATGAGCAGTTCTTC.

CDR3: CASSLTGGALYGYTF. CDR3 DNA sequence: TGCGCCAGCAGCTTAACGGGCGGGGCTCTATATGGCTACACCTTC. V usage is TRBV5-1 and J usage is TRBJ1-2; D may be TRBD1 (5 bases). The germline V and J ends were trimmed by 2 bases and 5 bases, with 16 bases remaining between them. The CDR3 is made up of 15 amino acids. From germline, CDR1 is SGHRS and CDR2 YFSETQ.

CDR3 sequence: CASSYTRTGTEAFF. DNA of the CDR3: TGTGCCAGCAGTTACACAAGGACGGGCACTGAAGCTTTCTTT. J is TRBJ1-1 and V is TRBV6-5; D remains ambiguous. Deletions cut 2 bases from V and 4 bases from J, with 11 bases between. CDR3 length equals 14 residues. Per germline, CDR1 MNHEY and CDR2 SVGAGI.

The chain joins TRBV2 to TRBJ1-6; 7 bases are a match to TRBD1. Losses at the gene ends were 6 bases for V and 4 bases for J; bases not matched to a gene: 6. Germline CDR1 reads SNHLY; CDR2 reads FYNNEI. There are 15 residues in the CDR3. CDR3: CASRRDSKYNSPLHF. In nucleotides, the CDR3 is TGTGCCAGCAGGCGGGACAGCAAATATAATTCACCCCTCCACTTT.

The chain has TRBV4-3 and TRBJ2-7, with TRBD1 matching 7 bases. CDR1 LGHNA and CDR2 YSLEER come from the germline V gene. The J segment lost 0 bases and the V segment lost 1 base, leaving 3 bases of the junction unmatched. The CDR3 is 15 residues long. The CDR3 nucleotides are TGCGCCAGCAGCCAAGGGACAGGAGACTCCTACGAGCAGTACTTC. Translated, it gives CASSQGTGDSYEQYF.

The J gene is TRBJ1-2, the V gene TRBV7-2; TRBD1 agrees at 7 bases. Germline CDR1 and CDR2: SGHTA and FQGNSA. This CDR3 is 15 amino acids long. V shed 4 bases, J shed 2 bases, and the junction held 7 bases outside the gene matches. CDR3 region: CASSSSGQANYGYTF. The CDR3 coding sequence is TGTGCCAGCAGCTCCTCCGGACAGGCGAACTATGGCTACACCTTC.

This rearrangement joins TRBV6-5 to TRBJ1-2; D might be TRBD1 (6 bases). The germline CDR1 and CDR2 sequences are MNHEY and SVGAGI. The CDR3 sequence is 13 residues long. Trimming took 11 bases from V and 8 from J, leaving 21 bases between them. The DNA for the CDR3 is TGTGCCGGCCAAAGGAAGGGGGGGCGCGGCTACACCTTC. Amino acid sequence: CAGQRKGGRGYTF.

This clone was observed once. The chain joins TRBV5-4 to TRBJ1-1; D uncertain. Germline lookup yields CDR1 SGHNT and CDR2 YYREEE (reference sequence). V was clipped by 4 bases and J by 2 bases, with 15 bases between them. The CDR3 contains 15 residues. The CDR3, as DNA: TGTGCCAGCAGCGGCGTTACCGGGAAAAACACTGAAGCTTTCTTT. Residues: CASSGVTGKNTEAFF. The full variable domain, completed using reference TRBV5-4 and TRBJ1-1, is ETGVTQSPTHLIKTRGQQVTLRCSSQSGHNTVSWYQQALGQGPQFIFQYYREEENGRGNFPPRFSGLQFPNYSSELNVNALELDDSALYLCASSGVTGKNTEAFFGQGTRLTVV.

The chain links TRBV12-3 or TRBV12-4 to TRBJ1-4, with a possible D match to TRBD1 (6 bases). Trimming took off 3 bases at V and 8 bases at J, with 10 bases between the two ends. This CDR3 is built from 13 residues. CDR3 in DNA: TGTGCCAGCAGTTTGTGGGGGCACGAAAAACTGTTTTTT. Its translation is CASSLWGHEKLFF.

The chain has TRBV15 and TRBJ1-2; maybe TRBD1 (5 bases). The germline CDR1 and CDR2 sequences are LNHNV and YYDKDF (reference sequence). With 1 base removed from V and 8 bases from J, the gap between germline ends came to 14 bases. This CDR3 contains 14 residues. As DNA, the CDR3 is TGTGCCACCAGCAGAGCGGGGCGGATGGGGGGCTACACCTTC. Residues: CATSRAGRMGGYTF.

Comments on this clone: The sample holds other DNA sequences that translate to the same CDR3. This rearrangement joins TRBV12-3 or TRBV12-4 to TRBJ1-2; 10 nucleotides line up with TRBD1. Unmatched junction bases numbered 3, after V lost 6 bases and J lost 5 bases. This CDR3 spans 13 amino acids. The CDR3: CASSRGQGYGYTF. The CDR3 DNA is TGTGCCAGCAGCCGGGGACAGGGGTATGGCTACACCTTC.